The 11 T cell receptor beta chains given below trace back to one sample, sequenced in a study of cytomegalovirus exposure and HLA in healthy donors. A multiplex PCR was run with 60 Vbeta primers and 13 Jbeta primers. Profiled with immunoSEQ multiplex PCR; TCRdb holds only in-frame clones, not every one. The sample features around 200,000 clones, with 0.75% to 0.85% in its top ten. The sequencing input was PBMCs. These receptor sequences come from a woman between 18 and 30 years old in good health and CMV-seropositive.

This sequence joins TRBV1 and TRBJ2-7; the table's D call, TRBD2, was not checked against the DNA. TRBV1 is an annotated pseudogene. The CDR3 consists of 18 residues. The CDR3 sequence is CTSSQDGARDPCSYEQYF. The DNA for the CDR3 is TGCACCAGCAGCCAAGATGGTGCGCGGGACCCTTGCTCCTACGAGCAGTACTTC.

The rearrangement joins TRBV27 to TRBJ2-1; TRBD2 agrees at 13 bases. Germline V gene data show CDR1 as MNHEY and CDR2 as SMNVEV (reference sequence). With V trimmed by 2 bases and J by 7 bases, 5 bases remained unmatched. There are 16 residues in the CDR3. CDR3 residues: CASSLSTSGGANEQFF. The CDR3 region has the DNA TGTGCCAGCAGTTTAAGTACTAGCGGGGGGGCAAATGAGCAGTTCTTC.

CDR3 sequence (DNA): TGTGCCAGCAGCCCGACAGGGGGCGGCTTTTCCGGGGAGCTGTTTTTT. Translated: CASSPTGGGFSGELFF. This chain links TRBV5-5 with TRBJ2-2, with 10 bases matching TRBD1. Germline values: CDR1 SGHKS, CDR2 YYEKEE (reference sequence). CDR3 size: 16 residues. With V trimmed by 4 bases and J by 6 bases, 9 bases remained unmatched.

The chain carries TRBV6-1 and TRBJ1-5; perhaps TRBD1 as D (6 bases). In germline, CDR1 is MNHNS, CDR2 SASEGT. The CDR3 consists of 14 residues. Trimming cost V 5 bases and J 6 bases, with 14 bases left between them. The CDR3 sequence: CASSSQQGSQPQHF. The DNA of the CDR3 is TGTGCCAGCAGTTCCCAACAGGGTAGTCAGCCCCAGCATTTT.

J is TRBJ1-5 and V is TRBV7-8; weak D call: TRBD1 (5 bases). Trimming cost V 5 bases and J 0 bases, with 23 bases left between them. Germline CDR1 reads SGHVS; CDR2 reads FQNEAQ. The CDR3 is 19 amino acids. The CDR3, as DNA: TGTGCCAGCAGCCCAGGGAGGGGAGTTCTGTCGTATAGCAATCAGCCCCAGCATTTT. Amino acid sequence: CASSPGRGVLSYSNQPQHF.

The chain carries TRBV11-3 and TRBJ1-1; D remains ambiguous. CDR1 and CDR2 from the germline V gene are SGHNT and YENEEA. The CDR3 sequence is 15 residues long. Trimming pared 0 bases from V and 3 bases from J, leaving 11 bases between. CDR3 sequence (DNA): TGTGCCAGCAGCTTAGACAGTGATGGGCACACTGAAGCTTTCTTT. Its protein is CASSLDSDGHTEAFF.

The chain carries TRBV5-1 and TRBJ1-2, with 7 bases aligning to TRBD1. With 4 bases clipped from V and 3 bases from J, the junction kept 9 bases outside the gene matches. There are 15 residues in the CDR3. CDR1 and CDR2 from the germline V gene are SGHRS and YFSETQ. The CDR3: CASSRDSDRYYGYTF. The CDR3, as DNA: TGCGCCAGCAGCCGGGACAGCGATCGATACTATGGCTACACCTTC.

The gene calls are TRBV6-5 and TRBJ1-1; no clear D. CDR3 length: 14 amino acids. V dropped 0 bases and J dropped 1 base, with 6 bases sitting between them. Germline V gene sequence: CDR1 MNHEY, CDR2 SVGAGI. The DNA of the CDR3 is TGTGCCAGCAGTTACTCATCGCGGAACACTGAAGCTTTCTTT. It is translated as CASSYSSRNTEAFF.

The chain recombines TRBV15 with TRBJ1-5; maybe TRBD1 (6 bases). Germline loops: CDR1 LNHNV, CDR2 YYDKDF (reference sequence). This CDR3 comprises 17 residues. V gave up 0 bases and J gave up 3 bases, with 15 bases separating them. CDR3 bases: TGTGCCACCAGCAGAGATTTCAGGCAGGGGTACAATCAGCCCCAGCATTTT. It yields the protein CATSRDFRQGYNQPQHF.

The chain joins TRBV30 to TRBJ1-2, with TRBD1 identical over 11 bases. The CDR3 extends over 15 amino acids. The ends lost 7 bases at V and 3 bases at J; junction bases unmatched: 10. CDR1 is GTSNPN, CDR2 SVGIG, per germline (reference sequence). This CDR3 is CAYRLPGQGDYGYTF. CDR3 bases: TGTGCCTACCGCCTCCCGGGACAGGGGGACTATGGCTACACCTTC.

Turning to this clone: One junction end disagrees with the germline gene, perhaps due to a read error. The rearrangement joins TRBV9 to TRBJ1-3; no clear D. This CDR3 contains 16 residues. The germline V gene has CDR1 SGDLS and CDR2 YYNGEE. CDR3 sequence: CASTVGRGTSGNTIYF. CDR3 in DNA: TGTGCCAGCACCGTAGGACGGGGAACCTCTGGAAACACCATATATTTT. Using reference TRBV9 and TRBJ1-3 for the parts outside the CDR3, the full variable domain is DSGVTQTPKHLITATGQRVTLRCSPRSGDLSVYWYQQSLDQGLQFLIQYYNGEERAKGNILERFSAQQFPDLHSELNLSSLELGDSALYFCASTVGRGTSGNTIYFGEGSWLTVV.